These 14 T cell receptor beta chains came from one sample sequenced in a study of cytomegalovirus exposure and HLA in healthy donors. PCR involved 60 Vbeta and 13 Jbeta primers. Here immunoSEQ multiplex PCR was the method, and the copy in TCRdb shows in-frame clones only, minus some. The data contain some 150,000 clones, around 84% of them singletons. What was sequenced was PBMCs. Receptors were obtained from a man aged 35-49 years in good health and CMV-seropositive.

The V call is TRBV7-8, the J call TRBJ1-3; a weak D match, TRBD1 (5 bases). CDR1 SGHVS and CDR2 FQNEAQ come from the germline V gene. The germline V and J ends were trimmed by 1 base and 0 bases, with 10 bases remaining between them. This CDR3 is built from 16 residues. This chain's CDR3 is CASSLVGLSSGNTIYF. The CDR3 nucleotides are TGTGCCAGCAGCTTAGTGGGGCTGAGCTCTGGAAACACCATATATTTT.

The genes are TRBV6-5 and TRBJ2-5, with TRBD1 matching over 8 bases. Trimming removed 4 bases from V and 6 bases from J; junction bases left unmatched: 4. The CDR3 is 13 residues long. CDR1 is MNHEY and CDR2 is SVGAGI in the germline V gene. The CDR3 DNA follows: TGTGCCAGCAGTTTCGGACAGGGCAAGACCCAGTACTTC. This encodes CASSFGQGKTQYF.

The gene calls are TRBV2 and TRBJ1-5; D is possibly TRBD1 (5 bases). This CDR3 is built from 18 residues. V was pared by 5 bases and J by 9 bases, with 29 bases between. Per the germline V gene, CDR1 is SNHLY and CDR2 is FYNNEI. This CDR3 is CASSRGAWDPSTLGPQHF. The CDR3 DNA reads TGTGCCAGCAGTCGCGGGGCGTGGGACCCGTCAACGCTCGGGCCCCAGCATTTT.

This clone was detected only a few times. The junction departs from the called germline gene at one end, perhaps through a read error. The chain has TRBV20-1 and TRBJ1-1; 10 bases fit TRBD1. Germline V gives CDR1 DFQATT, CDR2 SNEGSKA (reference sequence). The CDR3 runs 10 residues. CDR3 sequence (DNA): TGTGGGACAGGGGCTTTTGAAGCTTTCTTT. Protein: CGTGAFEAFF.

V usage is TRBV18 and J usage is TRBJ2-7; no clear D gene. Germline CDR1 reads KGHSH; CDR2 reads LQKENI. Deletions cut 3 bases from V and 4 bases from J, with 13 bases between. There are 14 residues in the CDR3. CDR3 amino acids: CASSPGTVVYEQYF. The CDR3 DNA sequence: TGTGCCAGCTCACCCGGCACAGTTGTTTACGAGCAGTACTTC.

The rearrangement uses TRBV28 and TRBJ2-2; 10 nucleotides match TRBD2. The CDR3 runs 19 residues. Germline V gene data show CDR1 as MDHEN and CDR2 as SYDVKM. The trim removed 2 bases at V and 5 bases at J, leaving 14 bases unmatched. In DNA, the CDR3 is TGTGCCAGCAGTTTACAGGGACTAGCGCCCCGAAAGGGTACCGGGGAGCTGTTTTTT. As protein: CASSLQGLAPRKGTGELFF.

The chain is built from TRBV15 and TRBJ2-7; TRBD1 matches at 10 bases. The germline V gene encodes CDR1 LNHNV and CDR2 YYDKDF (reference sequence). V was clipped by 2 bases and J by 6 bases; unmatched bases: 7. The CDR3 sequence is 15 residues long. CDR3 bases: TGTGCCACCAGCAGAACCCCGGGACAGGGGTTCGAGCAGTACTTC. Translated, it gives CATSRTPGQGFEQYF.

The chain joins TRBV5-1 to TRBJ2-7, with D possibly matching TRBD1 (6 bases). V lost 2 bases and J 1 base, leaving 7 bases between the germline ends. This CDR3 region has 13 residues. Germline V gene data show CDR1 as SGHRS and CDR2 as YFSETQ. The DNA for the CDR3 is TGCGCCAGCAGCTTACAGGGTTCCTACGAGCAGTACTTC. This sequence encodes CASSLQGSYEQYF.

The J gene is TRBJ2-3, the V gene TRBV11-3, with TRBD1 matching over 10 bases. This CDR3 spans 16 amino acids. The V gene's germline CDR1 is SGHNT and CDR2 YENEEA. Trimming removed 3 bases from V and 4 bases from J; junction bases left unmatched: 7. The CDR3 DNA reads TGTGCCAGCAGCTTTACGACAGGGGGCGGCGCAGATACGCAGTATTTT. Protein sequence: CASSFTTGGGADTQYF.

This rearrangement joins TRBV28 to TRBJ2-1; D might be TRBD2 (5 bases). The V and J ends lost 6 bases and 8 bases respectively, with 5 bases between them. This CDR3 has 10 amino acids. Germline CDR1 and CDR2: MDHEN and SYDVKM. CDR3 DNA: TGTGCCAGCAGGGGAGATGAGCAGTTCTTC. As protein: CASRGDEQFF.

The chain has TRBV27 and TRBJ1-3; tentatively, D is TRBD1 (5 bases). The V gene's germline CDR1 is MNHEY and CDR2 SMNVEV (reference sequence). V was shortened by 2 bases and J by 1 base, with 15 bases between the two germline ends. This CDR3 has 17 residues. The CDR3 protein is CASSLLRPGPSGNTIYF. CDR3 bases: TGTGCCAGCAGTTTACTTCGTCCAGGGCCTTCTGGAAACACCATATATTTT.

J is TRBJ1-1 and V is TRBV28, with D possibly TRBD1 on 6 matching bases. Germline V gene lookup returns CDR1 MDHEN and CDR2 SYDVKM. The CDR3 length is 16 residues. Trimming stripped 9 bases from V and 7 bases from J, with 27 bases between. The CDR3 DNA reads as TGTGCCAGTGCGGCGCCTCGGGACACGGCGCCTAATGAAGCTTTCTTT. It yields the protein CASAAPRDTAPNEAFF. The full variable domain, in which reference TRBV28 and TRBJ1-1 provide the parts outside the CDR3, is DVKVTQSSRYLVKRTGEKVFLECVQDMDHENMFWYRQDPGLGLRLIYFSYDVKMKEKGDIPEGYSVSREKKERFSLILESASTNQTSMYLCASAAPRDTAPNEAFFGQGTRLTVV.

CDR3 bases: TGTGCCAGCAGCGTAGGACCAACCGGGACAGGGGGCACAGATACGCAGTATTTT. Translation gives CASSVGPTGTGGTDTQYF. The chain combines TRBV9 with TRBJ2-3; 10 positions match TRBD1. This CDR3 comprises 18 residues. Trimming cost V 0 bases and J 1 base; bases outside gene matches: 8. Germline CDR1 and CDR2: SGDLS and YYNGEE.

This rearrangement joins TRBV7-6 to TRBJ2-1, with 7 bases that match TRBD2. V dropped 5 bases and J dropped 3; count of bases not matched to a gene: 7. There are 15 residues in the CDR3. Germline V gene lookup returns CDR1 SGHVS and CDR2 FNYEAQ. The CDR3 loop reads CASSPRAGDYNEQFF. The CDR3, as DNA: TGTGCCAGCAGCCCCAGGGCGGGGGACTACAATGAGCAGTTCTTC. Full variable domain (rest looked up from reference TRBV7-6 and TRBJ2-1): GAGVSQSPRYKVTKRGQDVALRCDPISGHVSLYWYRQALGQGPEFLTYFNYEAQQDKSGLPNDRFSAERPEGSISTLTIQRTEQRDSAMYRCASSPRAGDYNEQFFGPGTRLTVL.